The rows below give T cell receptor beta chains drawn from one sample of a study of blood T cell repertoires in COVID-19. Measured with immunoSEQ multiplex PCR; TCRdb has only the in-frame clones, and not every one. Of hundreds of thousands of clones in the sample, about 90% were seen once. Material: PBMCs or T cells enriched from blood (not recorded which). The receptors were gathered from a woman under 30 who had recovered from COVID-19. Both conserved end residues are part of each CDR3. The order of the fields is V gene, clone size, J gene, D gene, CDR3 protein, CDR3 DNA. The D gene is left open where the match is weak. Some rows mark clone size as missing; the rest say once, few, many or name a class of expanded clone.

v_call: TRBV18
clone_size: -
j_call: TRBJ1-4
d_call: -
cdr3_aa: CASSPGGARIEKLFF
cdr3_nt: TGTGCCAGCTCACCAGGGGGGGCGCGGATTGAAAAACTGTTTTTT

v_call: TRBV10-3
clone_size: -
j_call: TRBJ2-3
d_call: -
cdr3_aa: CAIRTSPDTQYF
cdr3_nt: TGTGCCATCAGAACTAGTCCAGATACGCAGTATTTT

v_call: TRBV11-1
clone_size: -
j_call: TRBJ1-1
d_call: TRBD1
cdr3_aa: CASSSRDRANTEAFF
cdr3_nt: TGTGCCAGCAGCTCTCGGGACAGGGCGAACACTGAAGCTTTCTTT

v_call: TRBV7-3
clone_size: -
j_call: TRBJ2-3
d_call: -
cdr3_aa: CASSDSPGDTQYF
cdr3_nt: TGTGCCAGCAGCGATTCCCCAGGGGATACGCAGTATTTT

v_call: TRBV6-5
clone_size: -
j_call: TRBJ2-7
d_call: TRBD2
cdr3_aa: CASRVRGDSQAEQYF
cdr3_nt: TGTGCCAGCAGGGTTCGGGGGGACTCACAAGCCGAGCAGTACTTC

v_call: TRBV7-6
clone_size: -
j_call: TRBJ1-2
d_call: -
cdr3_aa: CASSRQSGGFDGYTF
cdr3_nt: TGTGCCAGCAGCCGACAGTCGGGGGGATTTGATGGCTACACCTTC

v_call: TRBV5-1
clone_size: -
j_call: TRBJ2-5
d_call: -
cdr3_aa: CASSLASRQETQYF
cdr3_nt: TGCGCCAGCAGCTTGGCTAGCAGACAAGAGACCCAGTACTTC

v_call: TRBV3-1/TRBV3-2
clone_size: -
j_call: TRBJ2-7
d_call: -
cdr3_aa: CASSLRGSYEQYF
cdr3_nt: TGTGCCAGCAGCCTCCGCGGTTCCTACGAGCAGTACTTC

v_call: TRBV7-3
clone_size: -
j_call: TRBJ2-1
d_call: -
cdr3_aa: CASSWDSKYNEQFF
cdr3_nt: TGTGCCAGCAGCTGGGACTCGAAGTACAATGAGCAGTTCTTC

v_call: TRBV15
clone_size: -
j_call: TRBJ1-5
d_call: -
cdr3_aa: CATSRGRDQPQHF
cdr3_nt: TGTGCCACCAGCAGAGGACGGGATCAGCCCCAGCATTTT

v_call: TRBV7-2
clone_size: -
j_call: TRBJ1-1
d_call: -
cdr3_aa: CASLRGGSLNTEAFF
cdr3_nt: TGTGCCAGCCTAAGGGGGGGCAGCTTGAACACTGAAGCTTTCTTT

v_call: TRBV25-1
clone_size: once
j_call: TRBJ2-3
d_call: -
cdr3_aa: CASSEEYRGDTQYF
cdr3_nt: TGTGCCAGCAGTGAAGAATACCGAGGAGATACGCAGTATTTT

v_call: TRBV6-5
clone_size: -
j_call: TRBJ1-5
d_call: -
cdr3_aa: CASRRGRFGNQPQHF
cdr3_nt: TGTGCCAGCAGAAGAGGGCGTTTCGGCAATCAGCCCCAGCATTTT

v_call: TRBV9
clone_size: -
j_call: TRBJ1-2
d_call: -
cdr3_aa: CASSVAGRAGYTF
cdr3_nt: TGTGCCAGCAGCGTAGCTGGGAGGGCGGGCTACACCTTC

v_call: TRBV28
clone_size: -
j_call: TRBJ1-2
d_call: TRBD1
cdr3_aa: CASRPTGIDYTF
cdr3_nt: TGTGCCAGCAGGCCGACAGGGATCGACTACACCTTC

v_call: TRBV28
clone_size: -
j_call: TRBJ1-6
d_call: -
cdr3_aa: CASRSWTDNSPLHF
cdr3_nt: TGTGCCAGCAGGTCCTGGACAGATAATTCACCCCTCCACTTT

v_call: TRBV18
clone_size: -
j_call: TRBJ2-5
d_call: -
cdr3_aa: CASSPEETQYF
cdr3_nt: TGTGCCAGCTCACCGGAGGAGACCCAGTACTTC

v_call: TRBV10-3
clone_size: -
j_call: TRBJ1-2
d_call: -
cdr3_aa: CAISEPGQSYGYTF
cdr3_nt: TGTGCCATCAGTGAGCCTGGACAGTCTTATGGCTACACCTTC

v_call: TRBV7-8
clone_size: once
j_call: TRBJ1-1
d_call: -
cdr3_aa: CASSPHRVGNTEAFF
cdr3_nt: TGTGCCAGCAGCCCGCACAGGGTAGGGAACACTGAAGCTTTCTTT

v_call: TRBV18
clone_size: -
j_call: TRBJ2-1
d_call: TRBD2
cdr3_aa: CASSPSTSAVYNEQFF
cdr3_nt: TGTGCCAGCTCACCCTCAACTAGCGCAGTTTATAATGAGCAGTTCTTC

v_call: TRBV11-2
clone_size: -
j_call: TRBJ1-5
d_call: -
cdr3_aa: CASSLDQVNQPQHF
cdr3_nt: TGTGCCAGCAGCTTAGATCAGGTCAATCAGCCCCAGCATTTT

v_call: TRBV5-1
clone_size: -
j_call: TRBJ1-5
d_call: TRBD1
cdr3_aa: CASSRTGDVHQPQHF
cdr3_nt: TGCGCCAGCAGCAGGACAGGGGACGTTCATCAGCCCCAGCATTTT

v_call: TRBV28
clone_size: -
j_call: TRBJ2-1
d_call: TRBD2
cdr3_aa: CASSRTSGRGEQFF
cdr3_nt: TGTGCCAGCAGCCGGACTAGCGGGAGGGGTGAGCAGTTCTTC